The entry below describes one TCR beta chain. The record originates from a study of blood T cell repertoires in COVID-19. Study-level information: From T cells, B-cell-depleted T cells, or PBMCs came the material, which was cDNA or gDNA.

Profiling relied on immunoSEQ multiplex PCR, and the TCRdb table lists in-frame clones only, not all of them. Seen here are 120,000 to 150,000 clones, approximately 83% observed once, and the top ten hold 8%. The CDR3 is 13 amino acids. Germline CDR1 and CDR2: SGHRS and YFSETQ. With 5 bases clipped from V and 3 bases from J, the junction kept 4 bases outside the gene matches. The rearrangement joins TRBV5-1 to TRBJ1-1; 7 nucleotides align to TRBD1. Sequencing was performed on peripheral blood. The clonotype comes from an older woman with COVID-19, enrolled during active disease. The CDR3 is CASRHDRDTEAFF. CDR3 coding DNA: TGCGCCAGCAGGCATGACAGGGACACTGAAGCTTTCTTT.